This TCR beta chain is drawn from a study of regulatory T cells in long-lasting Graves disease. Notes on the study in general: There were preferences for TRBV28, TRBJ1-2 and TRBJ2-5 in persistent disease.

The V gene end was trimmed by 5 bases and the J gene end by 9 bases; junction bases not matched to a gene: 6. The CDR3 runs to 13 residues. Germline lookup yields CDR1 LGHNA and CDR2 YSLEER. Building of the TCR beta libraries involved iRepertoire HTBI primers and Arm-PCR of CDR3 regions. Using its own MiXCR run on the multiplex PCR reads, TCRdb lists one record per CDR3 protein. The sample records approximately 400,000 distinct CDR3 sequences, over 12% being singletons. The table lists this clonotype with many counts. What it binds is unknown. Time point of the sample: newly diagnosed GD, antithyroid drugs for less than 3 months. With RNA extracted from PBMCs as input, the TCR library was made. In each case, Graves' disease was diagnosed per American Thyroid Association guidelines. In addition, the sample was reused for a study of T cells in Graves' hyperthyroidism and ophthalmopathy. As that report states: In the first-round RT-PCR of the TCR CDR3, the HTBI primer set was used.

The starting material was peripheral blood mononuclear cells (PBMCs), obtained at new diagnosis, from a patient treated with antithyroid drugs. This rearrangement joins TRBV4-3 to TRBJ2-1; 8 bases are shared with TRBD1. This TCR came from a woman between 40 and 55 years old with Graves disease. CDR3 DNA sequence: TGCGCCAGCAGCACGGACAGGGACGGTGAGCAGTTCTTC. It yields the protein CASSTDRDGEQFF.